This T cell receptor (beta chain) came from a study of cytomegalovirus exposure and HLA in healthy donors. Notes on this clone: Its antigen is not identified.

Points from the study as a whole: For cytomegalovirus status, the classifier reportedly gave diagnoses with high specificity and sensitivity. Among immune exposure information, only CMV serostatus was available. Previous analysis showed most TCR beta V segments were productive about 87% or about 30% of the time.

A multiplex PCR was run with 60 Vbeta primers and 13 Jbeta primers. The repertoire was sequenced with immunoSEQ multiplex PCR; TCRdb's copy has only in-frame clones and lacks some. The table includes 200,000 or so clones, approximately 85% detected once. The source of this sequence is a young woman in good health and CMV-seronegative. What was sequenced was PBMCs.

The CDR3 loop is CASSDIDYPVPDTQYF. DNA of the CDR3: TGTGCCAGCAGTGACATAGACTACCCAGTCCCAGATACGCAGTATTTT. V gene TRBV6-1 combines with J gene TRBJ2-3; TRBD2 is a possible D gene (5 bases). Per germline, CDR1 MNHNS and CDR2 SASEGT. V shed 3 bases and J shed 4 bases, with 17 bases lying between them. This CDR3 has 16 residues.